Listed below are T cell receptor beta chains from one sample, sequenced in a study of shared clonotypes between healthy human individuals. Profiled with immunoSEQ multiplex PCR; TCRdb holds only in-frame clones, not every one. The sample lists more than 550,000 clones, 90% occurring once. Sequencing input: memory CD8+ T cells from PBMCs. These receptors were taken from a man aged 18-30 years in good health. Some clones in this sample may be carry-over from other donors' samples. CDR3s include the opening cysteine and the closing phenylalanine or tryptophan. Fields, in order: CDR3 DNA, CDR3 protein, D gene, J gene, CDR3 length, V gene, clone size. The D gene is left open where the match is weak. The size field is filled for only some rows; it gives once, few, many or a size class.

TGTGCCAGCAGCCAACTAGCGGGAGGGCCTAACCCCTACGAGCAGTACTTC,CASSQLAGGPNPYEQYF,TRBD2,TRBJ2-7,17,TRBV4-2,-
TGTGCCAGCAGTTCCGATCCCGCAGGGGGTCTAGAAGCTTTCTTT,CASSSDPAGGLEAFF,TRBD1,TRBJ1-1,15,TRBV27,-
TGTGCCTGGGCCCGCCCTAGCGGATACACAGATACGCAGTATTTT,CAWARPSGYTDTQYF,TRBD2,TRBJ2-3,15,TRBV30,many
TGTGCCACCAGCCCCTACAGGGAGGGGAATCAGCCCCAGCATTTT,CATSPYREGNQPQHF,-,TRBJ1-5,15,TRBV15,-
TGTGCCAGCAGTTTATCTGGGGGTAACTATGGCTACACCTTC,CASSLSGGNYGYTF,-,TRBJ1-2,14,TRBV28,-
TGTGCCAGCAGCCCCTGGGGACTCAGAACGGAGACCCAGTACTTC,CASSPWGLRTETQYF,-,TRBJ2-5,15,TRBV7-2,-
TGCGCCAGCAGCCAAGAGGGGGGACTAGCGGGAGGATCCTACGAGCAGTACTTC,CASSQEGGLAGGSYEQYF,TRBD2,TRBJ2-7,18,TRBV4-3,-
TGTGCCAGCAGTTACCCCGGGGGGAACACTGAAGCTTTCTTT,CASSYPGGNTEAFF,-,TRBJ1-1,14,TRBV6-5,-
TGTGCCAGCTCACCACCGCCCTACTCTGGAAACACCATATATTTT,CASSPPPYSGNTIYF,-,TRBJ1-3,15,TRBV18,-
TGCGCCAGCAGCGCCGGACTAGCGGGAGGGCCGCATCAAGAGACCCAGTACTTC,CASSAGLAGGPHQETQYF,TRBD2,TRBJ2-5,18,TRBV5-1,once
TGTGCCAGTAGCGGTTGGGATCTACGTAGAGACGAGCAGTACTTC,CASSGWDLRRDEQYF,-,TRBJ2-7,15,TRBV19,-
TGTGCCAGCAGCTTAGGTTTCGGCAAGTACAATGAGCAGTTCTTC,CASSLGFGKYNEQFF,-,TRBJ2-1,15,TRBV7-9,-
TGTGCCAGCAGTTTACTACTAGGGGACGAGCAGTACTTC,CASSLLLGDEQYF,-,TRBJ2-7,13,TRBV27,-
TGTGCCAGCAGCTTCGAAGAGGCGGGGCTGGAGACCCAGTACTTC,CASSFEEAGLETQYF,-,TRBJ2-5,15,TRBV7-9,-
TGTGCCATCAGTGATCGGGGGACTGAAGCTTTCTTT,CAISDRGTEAFF,-,TRBJ1-1,12,TRBV10-3,-
TGTGCCAGCAGCTTAGGAGGGCAGGGGCGCTATGGCTACACCTTC,CASSLGGQGRYGYTF,-,TRBJ1-2,15,TRBV7-9,-
TGTGCCAGCAGTTTTAGAGGGTTTGACGAGCAGTACTTC,CASSFRGFDEQYF,-,TRBJ2-7,13,TRBV28,-
TGTGCCAGCAGCTTACCGGGACAGTTAGAGACCCAGTACTTC,CASSLPGQLETQYF,TRBD1,TRBJ2-5,14,TRBV7-2,-
TGTGCCAGCAGCCCGCGGACTAGCGTCTCCTACGAGCAGTACTTC,CASSPRTSVSYEQYF,TRBD2,TRBJ2-7,15,TRBV13,once
TGTGCCAGCAGACTCTGGCCAGGCCTTAGCAATCAGCCCCAGCATTTT,CASRLWPGLSNQPQHF,-,TRBJ1-5,16,TRBV28,-
TGTGCCAGCAGTTTCGCCGGACTAGCGTCCTCCAATGAGCAGTTCTTC,CASSFAGLASSNEQFF,TRBD2,TRBJ2-1,16,TRBV28,-
TGCGCCAGCAGCTTGGTGGCATTAAACTCCTACGAGCAGTACTTC,CASSLVALNSYEQYF,-,TRBJ2-7,15,TRBV5-1,-
TGTGCCAGCAGCTTAGGGGTAGCGCTGAACTTC,CASSLGVALNF,-,TRBJ2-5,11,TRBV7-9,-
TGTGCCAGCGGGCCAAGGGGGCGCGACTATGGCTACACCTTC,CASGPRGRDYGYTF,TRBD1,TRBJ1-2,14,TRBV7-9,-
TGTGCCAGCAGTAGGACAAAGGAGCAGTTCTTC,CASSRTKEQFF,-,TRBJ2-1,11,TRBV28,-
TGTGCCAGCAGCTTGGACGGGAGGGATCCCTACTATGGCTACACCTTC,CASSLDGRDPYYGYTF,-,TRBJ1-2,16,TRBV5-6,-
TGTGCCAGCAGTTACTCCACCAATGAGCAGTTCTTC,CASSYSTNEQFF,-,TRBJ2-1,12,TRBV6-6,-
TGTGCCAGCAGCGGACCGTTACAAGAGACCCAGTACTTC,CASSGPLQETQYF,-,TRBJ2-5,13,TRBV7-8,-